This T cell receptor beta chain came from a study of regulatory and conventional T cells in RAG deficiency. With regard to this clone: As yet, its antigen is unknown.

General observations from the study: Omenn syndrome and CID/AS patients had roughly 92-fold fewer unique Treg TCR beta sequences, versus around 10-fold elsewhere. Shorter CDR3s in all patient subsets; >75% Treg-Tconv overlap in Omenn.

TCRdb's copy holds only in-frame clones and misses some; the assay was immunoSEQ multiplex PCR. The sample consists of roughly 45,000 clones, approximately 90% of them appearing once. Blood CD4+ CD25-low CD127-high conventional T cells supplied the genomic DNA template. Losses at the gene ends were 5 bases for V and 6 bases for J; bases not matched to a gene: 10. This CDR3 spans 14 amino acids. CDR1 SGHNT and CDR2 YYREEE come from the germline V gene (reference sequence). These data also featured in a second study, about regulatory T cells. That work contributes: Amplification used 52 TRBV primers and 13 TRBJ primers.

The sequence derives from a human donor in good health. The specimen sequenced was CD4+ effector T cells sorted from blood. This rearrangement joins TRBV5-4 to TRBJ2-7; 8 nucleotides align to TRBD2. The CDR3 reads CASRISGAPSEQYF. The CDR3, as DNA: TGTGCCAGCAGGATTAGCGGGGCCCCTAGCGAGCAGTACTTC.